The 2 T cell receptor beta chains in this list originate from one sample, sequenced in a study of blood T cell repertoires in COVID-19. The data were produced by immunoSEQ multiplex PCR, yet TCRdb's version contains in-frame clones alone and is incomplete. The table shows 150,000 to 200,000 clones, with under 80% occurring only once. Sequenced: peripheral blood. All receptors derive from a man between 65 and 80 years old with acute or convalescent COVID-19.

This clone is a singleton in its sample. This chain connects TRBV24-1 to TRBJ2-1; maybe TRBD2 (5 bases). Trimming took 5 bases from V and 6 from J, leaving 22 bases between them. Germline values: CDR1 KGHDR, CDR2 SFDVKD. This CDR3 is 17 amino acids long. Here the CDR3 DNA reads TGTGCCACCAGTGCCCAACTAGAATCTCCTCCTGGCAATGAGCAGTTCTTC. The encoded protein is CATSAQLESPPGNEQFF.

There are a few counts of this clone. This sequence joins TRBV12-3 or TRBV12-4 and TRBJ1-2; D unresolved. The CDR3 has 13 amino acids. The V and J ends lost 6 bases and 1 base respectively, with 9 bases between them. The CDR3 DNA sequence: TGTGCCAGCAGGCTAGGTCTTAACTATGGCTACACCTTC. This codes for CASRLGLNYGYTF.